This entry lists 25 T cell receptor beta chains sequenced from one sample in a study of blood T cell repertoires in COVID-19. This table comes from immunoSEQ multiplex PCR, and its TCRdb copy is limited to in-frame clones, with some not included. The table includes some 300,000 clones, over 75% detected once. Material for sequencing was PBMCs or T cells enriched from blood (not recorded which). These receptors originate from a young woman who had recovered from COVID-19.

In this sample, this clone turned up once. This chain joins TRBV11-1 and TRBJ2-7; TRBD1 agrees at 9 bases. The CDR3 is made up of 16 amino acids. V trimming: 5 bases; J trimming: 2 bases; junction bases outside the gene matches: 10. Germline V gives CDR1 SGHAT, CDR2 FQDESV (reference sequence). In nucleotides, the CDR3 is TGTGCCAGCAGCGCGGACCCGGGACAGGGCCCCTACGAGCAGTACTTC. It encodes CASSADPGQGPYEQYF.

The chain recombines TRBV29-1 with TRBJ2-5, with D possibly TRBD1 on 6 matching bases. The CDR3 extends over 14 amino acids. V lost 4 bases, J lost 5 bases, and 17 bases lay in between. Germline CDR1 reads SQVTM; CDR2 reads ANQGSEA. The CDR3, as DNA: TGCAGCGTTGTCATCCGTACAGGGATGGAGACCCAGTACTTC. It codes for CSVVIRTGMETQYF.

The chain couples TRBV28 to TRBJ1-5; the D is unclear. The CDR3 extends over 15 amino acids. Germline V gene data show CDR1 as MDHEN and CDR2 as SYDVKM. The V end lost 3 bases, the J end lost 0 bases, and 9 bases lay between the germline ends. The CDR3 loop is CASSFSRYSNQPQHF. The CDR3 nucleotides read TGTGCCAGCAGTTTCTCCAGGTATAGCAATCAGCCCCAGCATTTT.

The rearrangement links TRBV5-1 to TRBJ1-3, with D perhaps TRBD1 (5 bases). V lost 2 bases to trimming and J lost 0 bases, with 15 bases between them. CDR1 and CDR2 from the germline V gene are SGHRS and YFSETQ. CDR3 size: 17 residues. DNA of the CDR3: TGCGCCAGCAGCTTCGGGGGTCTCACAGGCTCTGGAAACACCATATATTTT. It codes for CASSFGGLTGSGNTIYF.

This clone has just one count. The rearrangement links TRBV10-2 to TRBJ1-4; TRBD1 aligns across 9 bases. CDR1 and CDR2 (germline): WSHSY, SAAADI. J lost 6 bases, V lost 0 bases, and 2 bases had no gene match. The CDR3 consists of 15 residues. CDR3 residues: CASSESGTGYEKLFF. CDR3 in DNA: TGCGCCAGCAGTGAGTCGGGGACAGGGTATGAAAAACTGTTTTTT.

This chain connects TRBV7-9 to TRBJ1-2, with TRBD1 identical over 8 bases. The germline V gene has CDR1 SEHNR and CDR2 FQNEAQ (reference sequence). The length of the CDR3 is 14 residues. V lost 5 bases, J lost 4 bases, and 6 bases stayed unmatched. The CDR3 loop is CASSGRQGSYGYTF. As DNA, the CDR3 is TGTGCCAGCAGCGGCCGACAGGGGAGCTATGGCTACACCTTC.

The chain couples TRBV27 to TRBJ2-7, with D possibly TRBD1 on 6 matching bases. Germline V gene lookup returns CDR1 MNHEY and CDR2 SMNVEV (reference sequence). The CDR3 runs 13 residues. V dropped 10 bases and J dropped 1 base, with 14 bases sitting between them. Here the CDR3 reads CATLQQGSYEQYF. CDR3 nucleotide sequence: TGTGCCACCCTCCAGCAGGGGTCCTACGAGCAGTACTTC.

V and J are TRBV28 and TRBJ1-2; 8 bases are shared with TRBD1. The CDR3 contains 13 residues. Germline loops: CDR1 MDHEN, CDR2 SYDVKM. The V segment lost 7 bases and the J segment 4 bases; nucleotides outside the gene matches: 5. The CDR3 sequence is CASKRQGIYGYTF. Here the CDR3 DNA reads TGTGCCAGCAAAAGACAGGGGATCTATGGCTACACCTTC.

The J gene is TRBJ2-1, the V gene TRBV30, with no clear D. Trimming took off 1 base at V and 3 bases at J, with 10 bases between the two ends. This CDR3 comprises 14 residues. Germline values: CDR1 GTSNPN, CDR2 SVGIG (reference sequence). This chain's CDR3 is CAWSEVQLYNEQFF. The CDR3 DNA sequence: TGTGCCTGGAGTGAAGTACAGCTCTACAATGAGCAGTTCTTC.

With respect to this clone: Other DNA variants within this sample encode the same CDR3. The genes are TRBV28 and TRBJ1-2; D call uncertain. The CDR3 consists of 13 residues. CDR1 MDHEN and CDR2 SYDVKM come from the germline V gene. The germline V and J ends were trimmed by 5 bases and 7 bases, with 14 bases remaining between them. The CDR3 region is CASSAVVLVGYTF. The CDR3 DNA is TGTGCCAGCAGTGCTGTAGTGTTGGTTGGCTACACCTTC.

The CDR3 sequence is CASSLEVCGAKVYGYTF. In DNA form, the CDR3 reads TGTGCCAGCAGCTTAGAGGTATGTGGGGCCAAGGTTTATGGCTACACCTTC. The gene calls are TRBV7-9 and TRBJ1-2; maybe TRBD1 (5 bases). There are 17 residues in the CDR3. Trimming cost V 1 base and J 5 bases, with 20 bases left between them. Germline CDR1 is SEHNR and CDR2 is FQNEAQ (reference sequence).

This chain uses TRBV15 with TRBJ1-2; 10 bases are a match to TRBD1. The V segment lost 1 base and the J segment 0 bases; nucleotides outside the gene matches: 5. The length of the CDR3 is 17 residues. Germline lookup yields CDR1 LNHNV and CDR2 YYDKDF (reference sequence). Here the CDR3 DNA reads TGTGCCACCAGCAGAGGGGGGACAGGGGTGCCTAACTATGGCTACACCTTC. Translating gives CATSRGGTGVPNYGYTF.

The chain recombines TRBV29-1 with TRBJ2-7, with D possibly being TRBD2 (6 bases). The V end was cut by 6 bases, the J end by 3 bases, with 12 bases between. Germline V gene lookup returns CDR1 SQVTM and CDR2 ANQGSEA. CDR3 length: 12 amino acids. Here the CDR3 reads CSVGGTNYEQYF. The CDR3 DNA is TGCAGCGTCGGGGGTACGAACTACGAGCAGTACTTC.

The V and J genes are TRBV18 and TRBJ1-6; D uncertain. This CDR3 has 13 amino acids. Germline CDR1 is KGHSH and CDR2 is LQKENI. Deletions cut 2 bases from V and 9 bases from J, with 8 bases between. The CDR3, as DNA: TGTGCCAGCTCACCAGATTCCGGTTCACCCCTCCACTTT. This codes for CASSPDSGSPLHF.

The chain uses TRBV5-1 and TRBJ1-2, with 7 bases matching TRBD1. Germline values: CDR1 SGHRS, CDR2 YFSETQ. The CDR3 sequence is 14 residues long. The trim removed 4 bases at V and 2 bases at J, leaving 5 bases unmatched. CDR3 nucleotide sequence: TGCGCCAGCAGCCTCGGGACAGAGAACTATGGCTACACCTTC. It codes for CASSLGTENYGYTF.

The V gene is TRBV15, the J gene TRBJ2-2; 8 bases agree with TRBD2. The J segment lost 6 bases and the V segment lost 1 base, leaving 7 bases of the junction unmatched. The germline gives CDR1 LNHNV, CDR2 YYDKDF (reference sequence). CDR3 size: 16 residues. The CDR3 reads CATSRVGLAGAGELFF. In nucleotides, the CDR3 is TGTGCCACCAGCAGAGTTGGACTAGCCGGGGCCGGGGAGCTGTTTTTT.

The count of this clone is one. This sequence joins TRBV4-1 and TRBJ2-5, with 7 bases aligning to TRBD1. Losses at the gene ends were 3 bases for V and 5 bases for J; bases not matched to a gene: 12. The CDR3 covers 16 residues. CDR1 is MGHRA and CDR2 is YSYEKL in the germline V gene. This chain's CDR3 is CASSHPGQARGETQYF. The CDR3 region has the DNA TGCGCCAGCAGCCACCCCGGACAGGCTCGCGGGGAGACCCAGTACTTC.

The chain couples TRBV5-4 to TRBJ1-4; TRBD1 matches 7 bases. This CDR3 region has 14 residues. Per the germline V gene, CDR1 is SGHNT and CDR2 is YYREEE (reference sequence). The V gene end was trimmed by 6 bases and the J gene end by 5 bases; junction bases not matched to a gene: 7. The CDR3 loop is CASTTGTENEKLFF. In nucleotides, the CDR3 is TGTGCCAGCACCACCGGGACAGAAAATGAAAAACTGTTTTTT.

The rearrangement joins TRBV5-4 to TRBJ1-2, with D maybe TRBD1 (6 bases). CDR1 is SGHNT, CDR2 YYREEE, per germline (reference sequence). The CDR3 is 13 amino acids. Trimming removed 4 bases from V and 8 bases from J, with 15 bases in between. The CDR3 coding sequence is TGTGCCAGCAGCCGGACAGCTGTGAAGGGCTACACCTTC. Its translation is CASSRTAVKGYTF.

The V and J genes are TRBV10-3 and TRBJ2-7, with D possibly matching TRBD2 (5 bases). Between the trimmed V and J ends, which lost 3 bases and 13 bases, there was a span of 16 bases. Germline V gene data show CDR1 as ENHRY and CDR2 as SYGVKD. CDR3 length: 12 amino acids. The CDR3 is CAISESPPRGYF. CDR3 nucleotide sequence: TGTGCCATCAGTGAATCCCCACCACGGGGTTACTTC.

The rearrangement uses TRBV5-1 and TRBJ2-5; 9 bases agree with TRBD1. This CDR3 has 14 amino acids. After removal of 4 bases from V and 1 base from J, the junction contained 2 bases not matched to a gene. The germline CDR1 and CDR2 sequences are SGHRS and YFSETQ. CDR3 DNA sequence: TGCGCCAGCAGCGCGGGACAGGGCCAAGAGACCCAGTACTTC. As protein: CASSAGQGQETQYF.

V usage is TRBV5-4 and J usage is TRBJ2-3, with TRBD2 matching over 9 bases. V was clipped by 4 bases and J by 1 base; unmatched bases: 7. This CDR3 contains 16 residues. Germline V gives CDR1 SGHNT, CDR2 YYREEE (reference sequence). CDR3 in amino acids: CASSKASGVGTDTQYF. As DNA, the CDR3 is TGTGCCAGCAGCAAGGCTAGCGGGGTCGGCACAGATACGCAGTATTTT.

The chain is built from TRBV29-1 and TRBJ1-1; possibly TRBD1 for D (6 bases). Trimming left V 7 bases short and J 0 bases short, with 12 bases between. The CDR3 loop spans 13 amino acids. Germline values: CDR1 SQVTM, CDR2 ANQGSEA. CDR3 region: CSAEDRLNTEAFF. DNA for the CDR3: TGCAGCGCCGAAGACAGGTTGAACACTGAAGCTTTCTTT.

The rearrangement joins TRBV19 to TRBJ1-6; 7 bases map to TRBD1. V shed 5 bases and J 7 bases; nucleotides not matched to a gene: 5. This CDR3 is 14 amino acids long. Germline loops: CDR1 LNHDA, CDR2 SQIVND (reference sequence). CDR3 sequence (DNA): TGTGCCAGTAGTCCACAGACAGGGAATTCACCCCTCCACTTT. Its translation is CASSPQTGNSPLHF.

V gene TRBV3-1 (or the pseudogene TRBV3-2) combines with J gene TRBJ1-1; TRBD1 aligns across 7 bases. CDR1 and CDR2 from the germline V gene are LGHDT and YNNKEL (reference sequence). The trim removed 8 bases at V and 7 bases at J, leaving 10 bases unmatched. The CDR3 has 13 residues. CDR3: CASSTGVPNEAFF. DNA for the CDR3: TGTGCCAGCTCAACAGGGGTTCCAAATGAAGCTTTCTTT.